These 25 T cell receptor beta chains were all obtained from the same sample, sequenced in a study of T cell responses to AZD1222 COVID-19 vaccine. The protocol was immunoSEQ multiplex PCR, while the TCRdb copy is restricted to in-frame clones and leaves out a portion. This table holds 65,000 to 85,000 clones, about four fifths found once. The sample was peripheral blood, taken 28 days after the second AZD1222 dose. The source is an adult who received the AZD1222 COVID-19 vaccine.

The J gene is TRBJ2-1, the V gene TRBV3-1 (or the pseudogene TRBV3-2), with TRBD2 matching 10 bases. The germline V gene encodes CDR1 LGHDT and CDR2 YNNKEL (reference sequence). V shed 7 bases and J 8 bases; nucleotides not matched to a gene: 11. This CDR3 is 15 amino acids long. The CDR3 coding sequence is TGTGCCAGCACCCCAGCGGGGGGGGAAGGCGATGAGCAGTTCTTC. Its protein is CASTPAGGEGDEQFF.

This chain links TRBV19 with TRBJ1-2; maybe TRBD1 (6 bases). The V gene lost 9 bases and the J gene lost 0 bases, with 14 bases spanning the gap. CDR3 length equals 14 residues. CDR1 and CDR2 from the germline V gene are LNHDA and SQIVND (reference sequence). CDR3 sequence: CASVPGHPNYGYTF. The CDR3 DNA follows: TGTGCCAGCGTCCCGGGACACCCTAACTATGGCTACACCTTC. Full variable domain (rest looked up from reference TRBV19 and TRBJ1-2): DGGITQSPKYLFRKEGQNVTLSCEQNLNHDAMYWYRQDPGQGLRLIYYSQIVNDFQKGDIAEGYSVSREKKESFPLTVTSAQKNPTAFYLCASVPGHPNYGYTFGSGTRLTVV.

This clone was seen a few times. The chain joins TRBV7-8 to TRBJ1-1; D not resolved. The germline gives CDR1 SGHVS, CDR2 FQNEAQ. The germline V and J ends were trimmed by 1 base and 2 bases, with 8 bases remaining between them. The CDR3 loop spans 14 amino acids. CDR3 sequence: CASSLGFGNTEAFF. The CDR3 DNA is TGTGCCAGCAGCTTAGGTTTTGGTAACACTGAAGCTTTCTTT.

To note about this clone: One junction end disagrees with the germline gene, perhaps due to a read error. This chain connects TRBV7-7 to TRBJ2-5; 10 bases map to TRBD1. The germline V gene has CDR1 SSHAT and CDR2 FNYEAQ (reference sequence). The CDR3 covers 15 residues. The CDR3 bases are TGTGCTAGCAGCTGGGGACAGGGGATGCAAGAGACCCAGTACTTC. This translates into CASSWGQGMQETQYF.

The chain couples TRBV6-2 or TRBV6-3 to TRBJ2-1; D might be TRBD1 (5 bases). V lost 0 bases to trimming and J lost 0 bases, with 6 bases between them. The CDR3 is made up of 15 amino acids. Germline values: CDR1 MNHEY, CDR2 SVGEGT. As DNA, the CDR3 is TGTGCCAGCAGTTACTCCAGGGACTCCTACAATGAGCAGTTCTTC. It specifies CASSYSRDSYNEQFF.

This clone was seen a handful of times. This chain connects TRBV25-1 to TRBJ2-7, with 8 positions matching TRBD1. The CDR3 runs 15 residues. From germline, CDR1 is MGHDK and CDR2 SYGVNS. The J segment lost 6 bases and the V segment lost 1 base, leaving 8 bases of the junction unmatched. DNA of the CDR3: TGTGCCAGCAGTGAATTTGGACAGGGCGTTTTCGAGCAGTACTTC. This gives the protein CASSEFGQGVFEQYF.

The chain carries TRBV7-9 and TRBJ1-4; maybe TRBD1 (6 bases). The CDR3 totals 15 residues. Per germline, CDR1 SEHNR and CDR2 FQNEAQ (reference sequence). Trimming removed 5 bases at V and 8 bases at J, with 18 bases between. The CDR3 DNA is TGTGCCAGCAGCGATTGGACAGATATGGGCGAAAAACTGTTTTTT. It translates to CASSDWTDMGEKLFF.

This clone was picked up a small number of times. The chain combines TRBV7-2 with TRBJ2-1; 7 bases are a match to TRBD2. The germline gives CDR1 SGHTA, CDR2 FQGNSA. The V segment lost 3 bases and the J segment 6 bases; nucleotides outside the gene matches: 2. The CDR3 runs to 13 residues. The CDR3 DNA reads TGTGCCAGCAGCTTGTCGGGGGGCAATGAGCAGTTCTTC. Protein sequence: CASSLSGGNEQFF.

The chain combines TRBV5-8 with TRBJ1-4; the match to TRBD1 covers 7 bases. The CDR3 has 15 residues. J gave up 3 bases and V 3 bases, and 5 bases lay outside the gene matches. CDR1 SGHTS and CDR2 YDEGEE come from the germline V gene. CDR3 residues: CASSSAGTANEKLFF. DNA of the CDR3: TGTGCCAGCAGCTCGGCCGGGACAGCTAATGAAAAACTGTTTTTT.

The count of this clone is one. V usage is TRBV10-2 and J usage is TRBJ2-3, with 11 bases that match TRBD2. Per the germline V gene, CDR1 is WSHSY and CDR2 is SAAADI. After removal of 7 bases from V and 5 bases from J, the junction contained 8 bases not matched to a gene. The CDR3 spans 15 residues. The CDR3 region is CASKIAGGPLDTQYF. CDR3 bases: TGCGCCAGCAAGATAGCGGGGGGGCCCTTAGATACGCAGTATTTT.

V gene TRBV4-3 combines with J gene TRBJ1-2, with 8 bases matching TRBD1. The germline V gene has CDR1 LGHNA and CDR2 YSLEER. The CDR3 runs 15 residues. The junction had 5 bases not matched to a gene; V was cut back by 2 bases and J by 3 bases. The CDR3 region has the DNA TGCGCCAGCAGCCAAACTTCAGGGGGCTACTATGGCTACACCTTC. This translates into CASSQTSGGYYGYTF.

The chain carries TRBV18 and TRBJ1-1; D is uncertain. The ends were cut back, 3 bases at V and 1 base at J, with 18 bases in the middle. The CDR3 loop spans 17 amino acids. Germline assignment: CDR1 KGHSH and CDR2 LQKENI. The CDR3 loop reads CASSPIAVRSGNTEAFF. In DNA form, the CDR3 reads TGTGCCAGCTCACCCATCGCCGTACGGAGTGGGAACACTGAAGCTTTCTTT.

The rearrangement joins TRBV5-6 to TRBJ2-4, with unresolved D. Trimming removed 4 bases from V and 7 bases from J, with 21 bases in between. Per germline, CDR1 SGHDT and CDR2 YYEEEE. The CDR3 runs to 16 residues. The CDR3 DNA is TGTGCCAGCAGCCCATGGGGTAGGTCTATATGGAACATTCAGTACTTC. This translates into CASSPWGRSIWNIQYF.

The V call is TRBV9, the J call TRBJ2-7; TRBD1 is a possible D gene (6 bases). The CDR3 is 14 amino acids. Looked up from germline, CDR1 is SGDLS and CDR2 is YYNGEE. Between the trimmed V and J ends, which lost 4 bases and 5 bases, there was a span of 16 bases. CDR3 sequence reads: CASSPHPGADEQYF. CDR3 in DNA: TGTGCCAGCAGCCCTCACCCAGGGGCGGACGAGCAGTACTTC.

This clone appeared a few times. Other DNA sequences from this sample encode an identical CDR3 as well. V and J are TRBV6-5 and TRBJ2-3, with D maybe TRBD2 (5 bases). From germline, CDR1 is MNHEY and CDR2 SVGAGI. The CDR3 is made up of 13 amino acids. Trimming removed 7 bases at V and 3 bases at J, with 11 bases between. As DNA, the CDR3 is TGTGCCAGCAAAAGTTCGGGGACAGATACGCAGTATTTT. Translated: CASKSSGTDTQYF.

The rearrangement joins TRBV7-9 to TRBJ2-7; 7 nucleotides align to TRBD2. Germline V gene data show CDR1 as SEHNR and CDR2 as FQNEAQ (reference sequence). The CDR3 consists of 13 residues. The V segment lost 5 bases and the J segment 5 bases; nucleotides outside the gene matches: 6. The CDR3 sequence: CASSQAGFHEQYF. DNA for the CDR3: TGTGCCAGCAGCCAAGCGGGGTTCCACGAGCAGTACTTC.

J is TRBJ2-7 and V is TRBV5-1; 10 nucleotides line up with TRBD2. This CDR3 region has 14 residues. The V gene's germline CDR1 is SGHRS and CDR2 YFSETQ. V lost 2 bases, J lost 3 bases, and 2 bases stayed unmatched. CDR3: CASSLAGGSYEQYF. Here the CDR3 DNA reads TGCGCCAGCAGCTTAGCGGGGGGGAGCTACGAGCAGTACTTC.

V gene TRBV9 combines with J gene TRBJ2-1; tentatively, D is TRBD1 (6 bases). The CDR3 runs to 15 residues. V gave up 0 bases and J gave up 3 bases, with 10 bases separating them. Germline CDR1 reads SGDLS; CDR2 reads YYNGEE. The CDR3 nucleotides read TGTGCCAGCAGCGTAGAAGCAGGGGACTACAATGAGCAGTTCTTC. Its translation: CASSVEAGDYNEQFF. Full variable domain (missing parts from reference TRBV9 and TRBJ2-1): DSGVTQTPKHLITATGQRVTLRCSPRSGDLSVYWYQQSLDQGLQFLIQYYNGEERAKGNILERFSAQQFPDLHSELNLSSLELGDSALYFCASSVEAGDYNEQFFGPGTRLTVL.

This chain links TRBV19 with TRBJ2-3, with 8 bases that match TRBD2. Germline-derived CDR1 and CDR2 are LNHDA and SQIVND (reference sequence). The V segment lost 5 bases and the J segment 4 bases; nucleotides outside the gene matches: 14. The CDR3 totals 17 residues. The CDR3 DNA is TGTGCCAGTAGTGCCCAATCGGGGACTAGAACGGCAGATACGCAGTATTTT. Its protein is CASSAQSGTRTADTQYF.

The chain combines TRBV7-2 with TRBJ2-1; TRBD1 matches at 8 bases. The length of the CDR3 is 16 residues. CDR1 and CDR2 (germline): SGHTA, FQGNSA. The V segment lost 4 bases and the J segment 8 bases; nucleotides outside the gene matches: 13. The CDR3 nucleotides are TGTGCCAGCAGCTCCCACGCTAAGACAGGGGATGATGAGCAGTTCTTC. It codes for CASSSHAKTGDDEQFF.

V and J are TRBV27 and TRBJ2-7; D could derive from TRBD1 or TRBD2 (5 bases each). V was clipped by 7 bases and J by 0 bases, with 19 bases between them. CDR1 and CDR2 (germline): MNHEY, SMNVEV (reference sequence). CDR3 length equals 16 residues. The CDR3 region is CASKRGGGFGSYEQYF. CDR3 nucleotide sequence: TGTGCCAGCAAAAGGGGTGGAGGATTTGGCTCCTACGAGCAGTACTTC.

V usage is TRBV5-1 and J usage is TRBJ2-7; perhaps TRBD2 as D (5 bases). The CDR3 has 13 amino acids. Germline CDR1 reads SGHRS; CDR2 reads YFSETQ. Trimming shortened V by 0 bases and J by 4 bases, and 8 bases separated the two germline ends. The CDR3 DNA reads as TGCGCCAGCAGCTTGGAAGCGGAGTACGAGCAGTACTTC. This sequence encodes CASSLEAEYEQYF.

This clone occurred a few times. This sequence joins TRBV30 and TRBJ1-1; no reliable D call. The V end was cut by 3 bases, the J end by 0 bases, with 14 bases between. The CDR3 runs 15 residues. The germline V gene has CDR1 GTSNPN and CDR2 SVGIG (reference sequence). CDR3: CAWSPPPGMNTEAFF. CDR3 nucleotide sequence: TGTGCCTGGAGCCCACCCCCGGGAATGAACACTGAAGCTTTCTTT. Full variable domain (outside the CDR3, taken from reference TRBV30 and TRBJ1-1): SQTIHQWPATLVQPVGSPLSLECTVEGTSNPNLYWYRQAAGRGLQLLFYSVGIGQISSEVPQNLSASRPQDRQFILSSKKLLLSDSGFYLCAWSPPPGMNTEAFFGQGTRLTVV.

The V call is TRBV27, the J call TRBJ1-6; 8 bases agree with TRBD1. Germline-derived CDR1 and CDR2 are MNHEY and SMNVEV (reference sequence). The V and J ends lost 6 bases and 0 bases, in that order; junction bases with no gene match: 7. The CDR3 totals 17 residues. Written as DNA, the CDR3 is TGTGCCAGCAGGGCGGGGGACAGGAGCTCCTATAATTCACCCCTCCACTTT. Translation gives CASRAGDRSSYNSPLHF.

The chain couples TRBV6-6 to TRBJ2-7, with 10 bases identical to TRBD1. J gave up 3 bases and V 8 bases, and 10 bases lay outside the gene matches. The V gene's germline CDR1 is MNHNY and CDR2 SVGAGI (reference sequence). The length of the CDR3 is 15 residues. The CDR3 DNA reads TGTGCCAGCCGAGGGGGCGGACAGGGGGGCTACGAGCAGTACTTC. Its protein is CASRGGGQGGYEQYF.